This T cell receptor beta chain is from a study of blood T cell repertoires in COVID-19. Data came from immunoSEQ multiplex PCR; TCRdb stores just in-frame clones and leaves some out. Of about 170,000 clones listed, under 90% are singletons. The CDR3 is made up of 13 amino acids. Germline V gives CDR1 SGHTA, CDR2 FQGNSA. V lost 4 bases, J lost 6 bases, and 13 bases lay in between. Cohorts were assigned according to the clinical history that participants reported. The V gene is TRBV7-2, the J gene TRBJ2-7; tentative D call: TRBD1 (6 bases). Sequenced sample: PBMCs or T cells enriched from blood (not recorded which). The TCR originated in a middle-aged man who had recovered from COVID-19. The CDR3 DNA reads TGTGCCAGCAGCTCCGGGACAATCCCCGAGCAGTACTTC. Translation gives CASSSGTIPEQYF. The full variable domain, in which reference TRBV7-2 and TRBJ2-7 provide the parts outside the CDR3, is GAGVSQSPSNKVTEKGKDVELRCDPISGHTALYWYRQSLGQGLEFLIYFQGNSAPDKSGLPSDRFSAERTGGSVSTLTIQRTQQEDSAVYLCASSSGTIPEQYFGPGTRLTVT.